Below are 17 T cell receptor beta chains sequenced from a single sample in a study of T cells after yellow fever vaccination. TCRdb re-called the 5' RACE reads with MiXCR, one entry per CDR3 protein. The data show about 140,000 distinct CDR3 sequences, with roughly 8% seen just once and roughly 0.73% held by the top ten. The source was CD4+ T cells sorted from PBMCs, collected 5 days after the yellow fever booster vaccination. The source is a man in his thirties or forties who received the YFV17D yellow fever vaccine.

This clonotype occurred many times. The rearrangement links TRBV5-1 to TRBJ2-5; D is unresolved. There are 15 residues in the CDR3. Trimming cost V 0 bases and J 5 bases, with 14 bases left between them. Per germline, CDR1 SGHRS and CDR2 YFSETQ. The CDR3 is CASSLASLVWETQYF. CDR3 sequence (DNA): TGCGCCAGCAGCTTGGCCTCCCTAGTTTGGGAGACCCAGTACTTC.

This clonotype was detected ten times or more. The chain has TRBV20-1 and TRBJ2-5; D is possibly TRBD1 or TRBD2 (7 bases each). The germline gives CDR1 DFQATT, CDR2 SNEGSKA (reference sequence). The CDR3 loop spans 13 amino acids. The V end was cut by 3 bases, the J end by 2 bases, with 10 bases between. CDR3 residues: CSASRGGQETQYF. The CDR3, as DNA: TGCAGTGCTAGCAGGGGGGGACAAGAGACCCAGTACTTC.

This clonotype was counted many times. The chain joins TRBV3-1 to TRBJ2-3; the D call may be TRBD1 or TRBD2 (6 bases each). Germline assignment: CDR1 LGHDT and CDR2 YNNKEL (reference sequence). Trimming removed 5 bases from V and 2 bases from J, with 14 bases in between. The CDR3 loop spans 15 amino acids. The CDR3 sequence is CASSSRGLLTDTQYF. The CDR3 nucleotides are TGTGCCAGCAGCTCCCGGGGGCTACTCACAGATACGCAGTATTTT.

CDR3: CASSSNRGYTF. The CDR3 bases are TGTGCCAGCAGTTCAAACAGGGGCTACACCTTC. V gene TRBV28 combines with J gene TRBJ1-2; a weak D match, TRBD1 (5 bases). The CDR3 is made up of 11 amino acids. Germline lookup yields CDR1 MDHEN and CDR2 SYDVKM. Trimming shortened V by 4 bases and J by 8 bases, and 8 bases separated the two germline ends.

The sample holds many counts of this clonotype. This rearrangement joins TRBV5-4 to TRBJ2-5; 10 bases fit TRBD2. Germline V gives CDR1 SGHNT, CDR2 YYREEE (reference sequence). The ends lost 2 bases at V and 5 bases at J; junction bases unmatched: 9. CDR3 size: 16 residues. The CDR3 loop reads CASSLVLSGRRETQYF. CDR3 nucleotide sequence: TGTGCCAGCAGCTTAGTCCTTAGCGGGAGGAGGGAGACCCAGTACTTC.

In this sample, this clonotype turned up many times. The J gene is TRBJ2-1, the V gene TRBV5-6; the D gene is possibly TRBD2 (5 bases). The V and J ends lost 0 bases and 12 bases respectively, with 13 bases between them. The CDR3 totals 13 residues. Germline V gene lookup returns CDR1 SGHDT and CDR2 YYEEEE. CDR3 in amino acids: CASSLGLGKGQFF. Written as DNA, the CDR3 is TGTGCCAGCAGCTTGGGTCTCGGGAAAGGGCAGTTCTTC.

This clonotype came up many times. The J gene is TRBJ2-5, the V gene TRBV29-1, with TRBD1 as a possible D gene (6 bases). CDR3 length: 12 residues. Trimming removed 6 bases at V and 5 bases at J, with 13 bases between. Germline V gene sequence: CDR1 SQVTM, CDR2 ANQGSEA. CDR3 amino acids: CSVGRGEETQYF. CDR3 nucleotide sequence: TGCAGCGTCGGCAGGGGTGAGGAGACCCAGTACTTC.

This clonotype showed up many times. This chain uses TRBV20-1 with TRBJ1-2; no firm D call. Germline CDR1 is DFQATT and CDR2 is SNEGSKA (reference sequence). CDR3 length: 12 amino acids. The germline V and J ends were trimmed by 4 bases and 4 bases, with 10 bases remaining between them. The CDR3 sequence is CSAKASPYGYTF. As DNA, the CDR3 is TGCAGTGCTAAGGCATCCCCCTATGGCTACACCTTC.

CDR3 sequence: CASSIQSTDTQYF. The CDR3 nucleotides are TGTGCCAGTAGTATCCAAAGCACAGATACGCAGTATTTT. This sequence joins TRBV19 and TRBJ2-3; D unresolved. V was cut by 3 bases and J by 0 bases, with 4 bases left in between. Germline CDR1 LNHDA, CDR2 SQIVND (reference sequence). CDR3 length: 13 amino acids.

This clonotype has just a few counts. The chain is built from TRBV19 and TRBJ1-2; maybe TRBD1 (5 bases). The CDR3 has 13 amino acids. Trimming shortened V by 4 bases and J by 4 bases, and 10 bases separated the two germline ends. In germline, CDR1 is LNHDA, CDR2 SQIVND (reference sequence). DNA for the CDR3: TGTGCCAGTAGTAACGACAGACTCTATGGCTACACCTTC. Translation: CASSNDRLYGYTF.

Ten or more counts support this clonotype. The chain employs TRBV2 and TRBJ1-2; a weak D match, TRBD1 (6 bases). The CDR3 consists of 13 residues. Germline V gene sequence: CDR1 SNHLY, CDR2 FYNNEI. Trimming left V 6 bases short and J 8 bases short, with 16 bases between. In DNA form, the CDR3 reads TGTGCCAGCAGGGGGGGGGCCGAGAGGGGCTACACCTTC. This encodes CASRGGAERGYTF.

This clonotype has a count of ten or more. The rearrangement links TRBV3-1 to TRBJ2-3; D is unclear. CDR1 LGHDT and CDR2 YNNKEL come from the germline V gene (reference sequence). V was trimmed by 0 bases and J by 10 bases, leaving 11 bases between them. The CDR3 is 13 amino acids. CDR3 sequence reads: CASSQEPYVSQYF. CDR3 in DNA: TGTGCCAGCAGCCAAGAGCCCTACGTATCGCAGTATTTT.

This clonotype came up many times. CDR3 sequence reads: CASGDRTNEKLFF. The CDR3 nucleotides are TGTGCCAGCGGAGACAGAACTAATGAAAAACTGTTTTTT. The chain recombines TRBV12-3 or TRBV12-4 with TRBJ1-4; TRBD1 is a possible D gene (5 bases). V lost 8 bases to trimming and J lost 1 base, with 8 bases between them. The CDR3 has 13 residues.

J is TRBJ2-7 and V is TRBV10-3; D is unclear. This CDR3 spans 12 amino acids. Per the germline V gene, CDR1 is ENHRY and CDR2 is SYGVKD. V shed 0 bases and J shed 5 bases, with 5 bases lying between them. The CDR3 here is CAISESRNEQYF. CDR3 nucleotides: TGTGCCATCAGTGAGTCGAGGAACGAGCAGTACTTC.

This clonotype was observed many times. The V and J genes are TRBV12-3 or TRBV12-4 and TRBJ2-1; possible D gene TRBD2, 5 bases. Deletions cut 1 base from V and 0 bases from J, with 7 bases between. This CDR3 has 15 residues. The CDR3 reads CASSLEGSSYNEQFF. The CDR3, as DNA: TGTGCCAGCAGTTTAGAAGGGAGCTCCTACAATGAGCAGTTCTTC.

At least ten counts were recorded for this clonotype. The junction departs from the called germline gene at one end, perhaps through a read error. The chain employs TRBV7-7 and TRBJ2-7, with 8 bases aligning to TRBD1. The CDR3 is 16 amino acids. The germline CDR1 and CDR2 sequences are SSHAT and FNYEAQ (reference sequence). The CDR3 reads CASSLLPGTGMGEQYF. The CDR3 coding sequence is TGTGCTAGCAGCCTATTACCCGGGACAGGTATGGGGGAGCAGTACTTC.

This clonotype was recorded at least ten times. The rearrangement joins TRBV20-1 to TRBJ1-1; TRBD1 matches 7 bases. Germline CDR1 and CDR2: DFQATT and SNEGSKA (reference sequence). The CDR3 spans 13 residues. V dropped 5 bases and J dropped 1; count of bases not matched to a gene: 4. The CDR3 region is CSAPTGSNTEAFF. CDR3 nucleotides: TGCAGTGCTCCGACAGGGTCGAACACTGAAGCTTTCTTT.